Following are 24 T cell receptor beta chains from one sample sequenced in a study of blood T cell repertoires in COVID-19. TCRdb's copy holds only in-frame clones and misses some; the assay was immunoSEQ multiplex PCR. This sample has approximately 150,000 clones, with roughly 80% found just once. Sequenced sample: peripheral blood. These receptors were taken from a woman aged 70 to 79 with acute or convalescent COVID-19.

The rearrangement joins TRBV6-5 to TRBJ1-5; 7 nucleotides align to TRBD1. CDR1 is MNHEY and CDR2 is SVGAGI in the germline V gene. CDR3 length: 15 amino acids. V dropped 0 bases and J dropped 7; count of bases not matched to a gene: 6. The CDR3 loop reads CASSYSGVGGQPQHF. The CDR3 nucleotides are TGTGCCAGCAGTTACTCTGGGGTAGGGGGCCAGCCCCAGCATTTT.

This sequence joins TRBV4-1 and TRBJ2-4, with 8 nucleotides matching TRBD2. The CDR3 length is 17 residues. V shed 9 bases, J shed 0 bases, and the junction held 13 bases outside the gene matches. Germline values: CDR1 MGHRA, CDR2 YSYEKL. The CDR3 loop is CASTEGIAGLAKNIQYF. The CDR3, as DNA: TGCGCCAGTACGGAAGGTATAGCGGGGTTAGCCAAAAACATTCAGTACTTC.

The chain joins TRBV10-3 to TRBJ2-3; D is undetermined. The CDR3 is 14 residues long. V was trimmed by 3 bases and J by 1 base, leaving 8 bases between them. Looked up from germline, CDR1 is ENHRY and CDR2 is SYGVKD. The CDR3 DNA sequence: TGTGCCATCAGTGAATTCTCCGGCACAGATACGCAGTATTTT. Translation gives CAISEFSGTDTQYF.

CDR3 loop: CASSYRASNYGYTF. CDR3 sequence (DNA): TGTGCCAGCAGTTACAGGGCCTCTAACTATGGCTACACCTTC. The chain has TRBV25-1 and TRBJ1-2; TRBD1 might be the D (6 bases). Trimming stripped 5 bases from V and 0 bases from J, with 10 bases between. This CDR3 contains 14 residues. Per germline, CDR1 MGHDK and CDR2 SYGVNS.

This chain uses TRBV25-1 with TRBJ2-7; perhaps TRBD1 as D (6 bases). The CDR3 has 17 amino acids. Germline V CDR1 and CDR2: MGHDK, SYGVNS. The ends were cut back, 2 bases at V and 5 bases at J, with 22 bases in the middle. CDR3 in DNA: TGTGCCAGCAGTGAAGGGACATTCTGGGATTACGACGACGAGCAGTACTTC. It translates to CASSEGTFWDYDDEQYF.

V and J are TRBV6-6 and TRBJ2-5, with 7 bases that match TRBD2. Germline lookup yields CDR1 MNHNY and CDR2 SVGAGI (reference sequence). Unmatched junction bases numbered 17, after V lost 5 bases and J lost 5 bases. CDR3 length: 17 amino acids. CDR3 in amino acids: CASSRKGLTTDTETQYF. The CDR3 DNA is TGTGCCAGCAGTCGCAAGGGACTAACCACCGATACGGAGACCCAGTACTTC.

The rearrangement links TRBV4-3 to TRBJ2-7; possible D gene TRBD1, 8 bases. In germline, CDR1 is LGHNA, CDR2 YSLEER. The CDR3 totals 15 residues. V gave up 4 bases and J gave up 4 bases, with 17 bases separating them. The CDR3 protein is CASSLQQGGLYEQYF. The CDR3, as DNA: TGCGCCAGCAGCCTTCAACAGGGGGGGCTTTACGAGCAGTACTTC.

The CDR3 DNA reads as TGTGCCAGCAGCTCCCAAGACAGAGACACCGGGGAGCTGTTTTTT. This gives the protein CASSSQDRDTGELFF. The chain is built from TRBV11-3 and TRBJ2-2, with D possibly matching TRBD1 (5 bases). The CDR3 consists of 15 residues. CDR1 and CDR2 from the germline V gene are SGHNT and YENEEA. V was trimmed by 4 bases and J by 3 bases, leaving 12 bases between them.

The V call is TRBV5-1, the J call TRBJ2-5, with D possibly matching TRBD2 (5 bases). Germline CDR1 reads SGHRS; CDR2 reads YFSETQ. The length of the CDR3 is 12 residues. The germline V and J ends were trimmed by 3 bases and 5 bases, with 8 bases remaining between them. CDR3 residues: CASSSRRETQYF. The DNA for the CDR3 is TGCGCCAGCAGCTCCAGGAGGGAGACCCAGTACTTC. Full variable domain (outside the CDR3, taken from reference TRBV5-1 and TRBJ2-5): KAGVTQTPRYLIKTRGQQVTLSCSPISGHRSVSWYQQTPGQGLQFLFEYFSETQRNKGNFPGRFSGRQFSNSRSEMNVSTLELGDSALYLCASSSRRETQYFGPGTRLLVL.

A few counts support this clone. V is TRBV19 and J is TRBJ1-1, with TRBD1 identical over 11 bases. CDR1 is LNHDA, CDR2 SQIVND, per germline (reference sequence). This CDR3 comprises 17 residues. Trimming removed 3 bases from V and 4 bases from J; junction bases left unmatched: 10. The CDR3 bases are TGTGCCAGTAGTATCGGACAGGGGGCGGAATGGGGCACTGAAGCTTTCTTT. This gives the protein CASSIGQGAEWGTEAFF.

The chain combines TRBV29-1 with TRBJ2-7, with D possibly matching TRBD1 (6 bases). Per the germline V gene, CDR1 is SQVTM and CDR2 is ANQGSEA. The V end was cut by 6 bases, the J end by 4 bases, with 10 bases between. The CDR3 has 11 amino acids. CDR3 region: CSVQGEYEQYF. Here the CDR3 DNA reads TGCAGCGTACAGGGAGAGTACGAGCAGTACTTC.

The chain is built from TRBV28 and TRBJ1-5, with no clear D. This CDR3 is 14 amino acids long. Trimming took off 3 bases at V and 4 bases at J, with 10 bases between the two ends. CDR1 and CDR2 from the germline V gene are MDHEN and SYDVKM. CDR3 sequence reads: CASSFPGRNQPQHF. The CDR3 DNA is TGTGCCAGCAGTTTTCCGGGGAGGAATCAGCCCCAGCATTTT.

V is TRBV6-5 and J is TRBJ2-7, with D maybe TRBD2 (5 bases). Germline CDR1 is MNHEY and CDR2 is SVGAGI. With 8 bases removed from V and 2 bases from J, the gap between germline ends came to 16 bases. This CDR3 is built from 14 residues. CDR3 residues: CASAVAPTTYEQYF. The CDR3 DNA follows: TGTGCCAGCGCTGTCGCGCCGACTACCTACGAGCAGTACTTC.

The rearrangement joins TRBV5-1 to TRBJ2-3, with 7 bases identical to TRBD1. The CDR3 length is 15 residues. In germline, CDR1 is SGHRS, CDR2 YFSETQ. V trimming: 3 bases; J trimming: 0 bases; junction bases outside the gene matches: 4. The CDR3 DNA reads TGCGCCAGCAGCTACGGACAGGCTAGCACAGATACGCAGTATTTT. This codes for CASSYGQASTDTQYF. The full variable domain, rest sourced from reference TRBV5-1 and TRBJ2-3, is KAGVTQTPRYLIKTRGQQVTLSCSPISGHRSVSWYQQTPGQGLQFLFEYFSETQRNKGNFPGRFSGRQFSNSRSEMNVSTLELGDSALYLCASSYGQASTDTQYFGPGTRLTVL.

The chain is built from TRBV27 and TRBJ1-6; 7 bases are a match to TRBD1. In germline, CDR1 is MNHEY, CDR2 SMNVEV (reference sequence). The CDR3 contains 16 residues. Germline trimming cut 0 bases from V and 7 bases from J; bases unmatched to any gene: 6. The CDR3 region is CASSLSPTGRNSPLHF. The CDR3 region has the DNA TGTGCCAGCAGTTTATCGCCGACAGGGAGGAATTCACCCCTCCACTTT.

This chain joins TRBV28 and TRBJ1-6; D is ambiguous. The CDR3 has 15 amino acids. Between the trimmed V and J ends, which lost 2 bases and 2 bases, there was a span of 7 bases. Per germline, CDR1 MDHEN and CDR2 SYDVKM. CDR3 protein: CASSLVLAYNSPLHF. DNA for the CDR3: TGTGCCAGCAGTTTAGTTTTAGCCTATAATTCACCCCTCCACTTT.

The J gene is TRBJ1-5, the V gene TRBV6-2 or TRBV6-3; D call uncertain. Germline V gives CDR1 MNHEY, CDR2 SVGEGT. The CDR3 runs 14 residues. V was shortened by 7 bases and J by 5 bases, with 15 bases between the two germline ends. Here the CDR3 DNA reads TGTGCCAGCACCCCCAGCGGGGTGTATCAGCCCCAGCATTTT. As protein: CASTPSGVYQPQHF.

As DNA, the CDR3 is TGTGCCAGCAGCTTAATAGCCGAGCAGTACTTC. Translated, it gives CASSLIAEQYF. The V call is TRBV7-6, the J call TRBJ2-7; D ambiguous. The CDR3 covers 11 residues. Trimming left V 2 bases short and J 6 bases short, with 5 bases between. The germline CDR1 and CDR2 sequences are SGHVS and FNYEAQ.

V and J are TRBV10-1 and TRBJ2-3; 7 bases line up with TRBD2. The CDR3 spans 14 residues. The J segment lost 5 bases and the V segment lost 7 bases, leaving 9 bases of the junction unmatched. Germline assignment: CDR1 WNHNN and CDR2 SYGVQD (reference sequence). CDR3 region: CASKRGRTEDTQYF. DNA for the CDR3: TGCGCCAGCAAACGCGGGAGAACGGAAGATACGCAGTATTTT.

This sequence joins TRBV29-1 and TRBJ1-2; 7 bases are shared with TRBD1. CDR1 is SQVTM and CDR2 is ANQGSEA in the germline V gene. The CDR3 loop spans 13 amino acids. Trimming removed 7 bases from V and 3 bases from J; junction bases left unmatched: 8. The CDR3 region is CSGATGTHYGYTF. CDR3 DNA: TGCAGCGGGGCGACAGGGACACACTATGGCTACACCTTC.

The CDR3 region is CASSSDRAGYGYTF. CDR3 DNA sequence: TGTGCCAGCAGCTCCGACAGGGCAGGCTATGGCTACACCTTC. The chain links TRBV5-5 to TRBJ1-2; 7 bases agree with TRBD1. The CDR3 spans 14 residues. Germline values: CDR1 SGHKS, CDR2 YYEKEE (reference sequence). V was clipped by 3 bases and J by 4 bases; unmatched bases: 6.

This clone was counted between two and nine times. The chain employs TRBV5-4 and TRBJ1-2; no clear D. Germline V lookup: CDR1 SGHNT, CDR2 YYREEE (reference sequence). The CDR3 consists of 13 residues. The V and J ends lost 0 bases and 3 bases respectively, with 6 bases between them. In nucleotides, the CDR3 is TGTGCCAGCAGCTTGGCCAGATACTATGGCTACACCTTC. This sequence encodes CASSLARYYGYTF.

This chain connects TRBV30 to TRBJ1-1, with D possibly matching TRBD1 (6 bases). CDR1 and CDR2 (germline): GTSNPN, SVGIG (reference sequence). This CDR3 has 16 residues. The ends were cut back, 7 bases at V and 0 bases at J, with 21 bases in the middle. The CDR3 DNA follows: TGTGCCTCCCAGACTGGGGGGGGCAGGTTGAACACTGAAGCTTTCTTT. Its protein product is CASQTGGGRLNTEAFF.

The V call is TRBV7-8, the J call TRBJ1-5; 7 bases match TRBD1. The trim removed 5 bases at V and 0 bases at J, leaving 7 bases unmatched. Germline CDR1 is SGHVS and CDR2 is FQNEAQ. This CDR3 has 16 amino acids. CDR3 region: CASSKGQLNSNQPQHF. CDR3 nucleotides: TGTGCCAGCAGCAAGGGACAGTTGAATAGCAATCAGCCCCAGCATTTT.